Listed here are 10 T cell receptor beta chains from one sample, sequenced in a study of T cell repertoires in cytomegalovirus infection. TCRdb re-analysed the reads in MiXCR, keeping a single row per CDR3 protein. The sample holds about 260,000 distinct CDR3 sequences; less than 9.5% are singletons and the top ten take about 15%. Sequenced: PBMCs. All receptors derive from a human donor in good health (CMV status not recorded). Some clones in this sample may be carry-over from other donors' samples.

In this sample, this clonotype turned up many times. The V and J genes are TRBV7-2 and TRBJ1-1, with D unclear. V was clipped by 1 base and J by 3 bases, with 6 bases between them. This CDR3 is built from 13 residues. CDR1 and CDR2 from the germline V gene are SGHTA and FQGNSA. CDR3 amino acids: CASSLGGHTEAFF. Here the CDR3 DNA reads TGTGCCAGCAGCTTAGGGGGTCACACTGAAGCTTTCTTT.

This clonotype was detected ten times or more. The genes are TRBV14 and TRBJ2-4; D not certain. The CDR3 runs 15 residues. V was shortened by 4 bases and J by 0 bases, with 10 bases between the two germline ends. Germline lookup yields CDR1 SGHDN and CDR2 FVKESK. The DNA for the CDR3 is TGTGCCAGCAGCCGGTCTGGGCTAGCCAAAAACATTCAGTACTTC. It specifies CASSRSGLAKNIQYF.

This clonotype was found many times. The genes are TRBV7-2 and TRBJ2-1, with 11 nucleotides matching TRBD2. V dropped 4 bases and J dropped 4; count of bases not matched to a gene: 6. Germline V gene lookup returns CDR1 SGHTA and CDR2 FQGNSA. The length of the CDR3 is 16 residues. CDR3 bases: TGTGCCAGCAGCTCCCCCGGGACTAGCGGATACAATGAGCAGTTCTTC. Its translation: CASSSPGTSGYNEQFF.

In its sample, this clonotype was seen many times. The V gene is TRBV6-4, the J gene TRBJ2-3, with 9 bases aligning to TRBD1. Germline V gene data show CDR1 as MRHNA and CDR2 as SNTAGT. The CDR3 is made up of 15 amino acids. J was trimmed by 3 bases and V by 4 bases; bases with no gene match: 5. CDR3 nucleotides: TGTGCCAGCAGTGCCGGGACAGGGACTACAGATACGCAGTATTTT. Translated, it gives CASSAGTGTTDTQYF.

This clonotype was observed at least ten times. CDR3 amino acids: CASSPRDSANSPLHF. The CDR3 DNA sequence: TGTGCCAGCAGCCCCCGGGACAGTGCCAATTCACCCCTCCACTTT. The V and J genes are TRBV7-9 and TRBJ1-6, with 7 bases identical to TRBD1. Trimming cost V 5 bases and J 7 bases; bases outside gene matches: 8. There are 15 residues in the CDR3. CDR1 is SEHNR, CDR2 FQNEAQ, per germline (reference sequence).

V is TRBV7-9 and J is TRBJ1-4; D unclear. With 5 bases removed from V and 7 bases from J, the gap between germline ends came to 17 bases. CDR3 length: 15 amino acids. Germline CDR1 is SEHNR and CDR2 is FQNEAQ (reference sequence). The CDR3 sequence: CASSQRMTEGEKLFF. CDR3 in DNA: TGTGCCAGCAGCCAACGAATGACCGAGGGTGAAAAACTGTTTTTT.

The V and J genes are TRBV29-1 and TRBJ1-1; D is unclear. This CDR3 contains 11 residues. Trimming cost V 3 bases and J 13 bases, with 15 bases left between them. In germline, CDR1 is SQVTM, CDR2 ANQGSEA. CDR3 sequence: CSVEVGPDRFF. CDR3 nucleotide sequence: TGCAGCGTTGAGGTGGGCCCCGACCGTTTCTTT.

The rearrangement links TRBV6-8 to TRBJ2-2, with a possible D match to TRBD1 (6 bases). CDR3 length: 15 residues. The V end lost 5 bases, the J end lost 4 bases, and 14 bases lay between the germline ends. The germline gives CDR1 MNHGY, CDR2 SAAAGT. The CDR3 sequence is CASSRGSGVTGELFF. The CDR3 nucleotides are TGTGCCAGCAGTAGGGGGAGTGGGGTCACCGGGGAGCTGTTTTTT.

This clonotype was detected ten times or more. The chain recombines TRBV7-2 with TRBJ1-3, with TRBD1 matching over 8 bases. In germline, CDR1 is SGHTA, CDR2 FQGNSA. V shed 3 bases and J 1 base; nucleotides not matched to a gene: 5. The CDR3 length is 16 residues. The CDR3 DNA sequence: TGTGCCAGCAGCTTCGGACAGGGACGGTCTGGAAACACCATATATTTT. Translated, it gives CASSFGQGRSGNTIYF.

This clonotype appeared many times. The genes are TRBV7-9 and TRBJ1-5; D is uncertain. Germline V lookup: CDR1 SEHNR, CDR2 FQNEAQ (reference sequence). Between the trimmed V and J ends, which lost 2 bases and 5 bases, there was a span of 7 bases. This CDR3 contains 13 residues. Here the CDR3 DNA reads TGTGCCAGCAGCTTAAACGGATATCAGCCCCAGCATTTT. Translating it yields CASSLNGYQPQHF.